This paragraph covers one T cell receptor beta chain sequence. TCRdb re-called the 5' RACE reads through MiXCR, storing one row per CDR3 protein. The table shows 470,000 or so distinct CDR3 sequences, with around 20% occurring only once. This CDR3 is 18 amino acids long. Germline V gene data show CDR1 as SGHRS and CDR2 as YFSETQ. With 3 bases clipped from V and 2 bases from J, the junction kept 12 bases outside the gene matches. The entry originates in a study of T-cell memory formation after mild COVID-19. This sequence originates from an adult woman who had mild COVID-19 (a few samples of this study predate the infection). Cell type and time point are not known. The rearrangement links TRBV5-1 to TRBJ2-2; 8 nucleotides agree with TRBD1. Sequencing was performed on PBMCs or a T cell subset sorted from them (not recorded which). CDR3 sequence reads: CASSSQRTGKANTGELFF. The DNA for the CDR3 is TGCGCCAGCAGCTCGCAACGGACAGGGAAGGCTAACACCGGGGAGCTGTTTTTT.